These 19 T cell receptor beta chains originate from one sample sequenced in a study of patients and donors after allogeneic stem cell transplantation. TCRdb fed the RT-PCR reads into MiXCR, producing one record per CDR3 protein. Altogether some 87,000 distinct CDR3 sequences are present, 40% to 60% being singletons, with the ten largest covering about 58%. Sequencing input: blood, either unsorted or a sorted T cell fraction (not recorded which). The receptors stem from a human donor who was either an allogeneic HSCT recipient or a stem cell or donor lymphocyte infusion donor (not recorded which). It is not recorded whose cells these are; they may come from a transplant donor.

CDR3 DNA: TGTGCCAGCAGTTCGGCCCTGTCGCTTAACCCGAACACTGAAGCTTTCTTT. Encoded protein: CASSSALSLNPNTEAFF. The genes are TRBV12-3 or TRBV12-4 and TRBJ1-1; D remains ambiguous. The CDR3 covers 17 residues. Trimming removed 4 bases at V and 1 base at J, with 19 bases between.

The V call is TRBV27, the J call TRBJ1-1; 12 positions match TRBD1. V trimming: 8 bases; J trimming: 9 bases; junction bases outside the gene matches: 10. Germline V gives CDR1 MNHEY, CDR2 SMNVEV (reference sequence). The CDR3 spans 14 residues. The DNA of the CDR3 is TGTGCCAGCCGGGGACAGGGGGCGACCTATAAAGCTTTCTTT. Protein product: CASRGQGATYKAFF.

The genes are TRBV4-1 and TRBJ1-5, with TRBD1 matching over 7 bases. The germline CDR1 and CDR2 sequences are MGHRA and YSYEKL. The junction had 14 bases not matched to a gene; V was cut back by 0 bases and J by 6 bases. This CDR3 contains 18 residues. In DNA, the CDR3 is TGCGCCAGCAGCCAAGACCCCGATTGGGCAGGGGGTAGTCAGCCCCAGCATTTT. Translation gives CASSQDPDWAGGSQPQHF.

The V and J genes are TRBV11-2 and TRBJ2-3, with 11 bases aligning to TRBD2. Trimming cost V 3 bases and J 5 bases; bases outside gene matches: 7. CDR1 and CDR2 (germline): SGHAT, FQNNGV. The CDR3 is 16 amino acids. CDR3 sequence reads: CASSFEPGLAVDTQYF. The CDR3, as DNA: TGTGCCAGCAGCTTCGAGCCGGGACTAGCGGTAGATACGCAGTATTTT.

This clonotype was counted only a few times. The chain uses TRBV25-1 and TRBJ1-1; no definite D call. CDR3 size: 13 residues. Germline V gene lookup returns CDR1 MGHDK and CDR2 SYGVNS. V lost 1 base to trimming and J lost 0 bases, with 3 bases between them. The CDR3, as DNA: TGTGCCAGCAGTGAATTTGTGAACACTGAAGCTTTCTTT. This codes for CASSEFVNTEAFF.

This clonotype has only a few counts. The gene calls are TRBV7-3 and TRBJ1-2; 8 bases line up with TRBD1. V shed 5 bases and J 7 bases; nucleotides not matched to a gene: 6. Looked up from germline, CDR1 is SGHTA and CDR2 is FQGTGA. The CDR3 sequence is 13 residues long. The CDR3 coding sequence is TGTGCCAGCAGCCTCGGACAGGGTCTTGGCTACACCTTC. Protein: CASSLGQGLGYTF.

This clonotype showed up just once. This chain joins TRBV12-3 or TRBV12-4 and TRBJ1-4; 10 positions agree with TRBD1. The length of the CDR3 is 14 residues. The ends lost 8 bases at V and 8 bases at J; junction bases unmatched: 8. Here the CDR3 DNA reads TGTGCCAGCCAGGGACAGGGGACGGGAGAAAAACTGTTTTTT. Its translation: CASQGQGTGEKLFF.

The chain couples TRBV6-1 to TRBJ1-5; a possible D gene is TRBD1 (6 bases). V dropped 4 bases and J dropped 6 bases, with 13 bases sitting between them. The CDR3 is made up of 14 amino acids. Looked up from germline, CDR1 is MNHNS and CDR2 is SASEGT. This CDR3 reads CASSVDSEVQPQHF. The DNA for the CDR3 is TGTGCCAGCAGTGTGGACAGTGAGGTTCAGCCCCAGCATTTT.

This clonotype appeared a few times. The rearrangement uses TRBV5-6 and TRBJ1-3; D possibly corresponds to TRBD1 (5 bases). Germline lookup yields CDR1 SGHDT and CDR2 YYEEEE. Trimming shortened V by 4 bases and J by 0 bases, and 11 bases separated the two germline ends. The CDR3 length is 15 residues. The CDR3 spells CASSMGLLSGNTIYF. Written as DNA, the CDR3 is TGTGCCAGCAGCATGGGACTCCTCTCTGGAAACACCATATATTTT.

This clonotype turned up a few times. The chain joins TRBV5-6 to TRBJ1-6, with D perhaps TRBD1 (5 bases). The length of the CDR3 is 15 residues. V lost 3 bases to trimming and J lost 0 bases, with 7 bases between them. Germline-derived CDR1 and CDR2 are SGHDT and YYEEEE. The CDR3 sequence: CASSWGNSYNSPLHF. CDR3 in DNA: TGTGCCAGCAGCTGGGGGAACTCCTATAATTCACCCCTCCACTTT.

J is TRBJ1-4 and V is TRBV28; no reliable D call. Germline V gene lookup returns CDR1 MDHEN and CDR2 SYDVKM. Trimming stripped 10 bases from V and 7 bases from J, with 13 bases between. CDR3 length: 12 residues. In DNA, the CDR3 is TGTGCCACCCGATCGGGTAGTGAAAAACTGTTTTTT. Residues: CATRSGSEKLFF.

The table lists this clonotype with a few counts. V and J are TRBV20-1 and TRBJ1-1; 12 bases match TRBD1. Germline V gene data show CDR1 as DFQATT and CDR2 as SNEGSKA (reference sequence). Losses at the gene ends were 2 bases for V and 5 bases for J; bases not matched to a gene: 12. There are 17 residues in the CDR3. As DNA, the CDR3 is TGCAGTGCTAGACCTCACCGGGACAGGGGGCGCAGAACTGAAGCTTTCTTT. Protein: CSARPHRDRGRRTEAFF.

The rearrangement links TRBV11-2 to TRBJ1-2; 7 positions agree with TRBD1. V shed 5 bases and J 8 bases; nucleotides not matched to a gene: 11. Germline CDR1 is SGHAT and CDR2 is FQNNGV. The length of the CDR3 is 14 residues. CDR3 sequence: CASSPFVGGWGYTF. CDR3 sequence (DNA): TGTGCCAGCAGCCCCTTTGTAGGGGGCTGGGGCTACACCTTC.

The chain has TRBV28 and TRBJ2-7; 8 nucleotides line up with TRBD2. The CDR3 is 15 amino acids. CDR1 MDHEN and CDR2 SYDVKM come from the germline V gene. After removal of 5 bases from V and 0 bases from J, the junction contained 6 bases not matched to a gene. The CDR3 DNA follows: TGTGCCAGCAGTAAACTAGCGGACCTCTCCTACGAGCAGTACTTC. Its protein product is CASSKLADLSYEQYF.

This clonotype was detected only once. The V gene is TRBV12-3 or TRBV12-4, the J gene TRBJ1-5; no clear D gene. Trimming removed 3 bases from V and 4 bases from J, with 10 bases in between. This CDR3 contains 14 residues. As DNA, the CDR3 is TGTGCCAGCAGTTTTTTAGGCTCAAATCAGCCCCAGCATTTT. Translating it yields CASSFLGSNQPQHF.

This chain links TRBV12-3 or TRBV12-4 with TRBJ1-2; perhaps TRBD1 as D (6 bases). This CDR3 has 13 amino acids. The V gene lost 4 bases and the J gene lost 6 bases, with 12 bases spanning the gap. The CDR3 DNA reads TGTGCCAGCAGTTCTCAGGGGAGCCATGGCTACACCTTC. Its translation: CASSSQGSHGYTF.

This clonotype was detected a few times. The chain carries TRBV7-2 and TRBJ1-5; no clear D. CDR3 size: 13 residues. The V end lost 4 bases, the J end lost 4 bases, and 8 bases lay between the germline ends. CDR1 and CDR2 (germline): SGHTA, FQGNSA. The CDR3 loop reads CASSYGVNQPQHF. The CDR3 DNA follows: TGTGCCAGCAGCTATGGAGTGAATCAGCCCCAGCATTTT.

The J gene is TRBJ1-1, the V gene TRBV25-1; D gene unclear. The V end lost 1 base, the J end lost 4 bases, and 10 bases lay between the germline ends. The CDR3 totals 14 residues. Germline assignment: CDR1 MGHDK and CDR2 SYGVNS. The CDR3 DNA reads as TGTGCCAGCAGTGAATCGGTGAGGGTCACTGAAGCTTTCTTT. Its translation: CASSESVRVTEAFF.

The chain employs TRBV28 and TRBJ1-3; D remains ambiguous. This CDR3 spans 13 amino acids. The V end was cut by 8 bases, the J end by 0 bases, with 8 bases between. Germline values: CDR1 MDHEN, CDR2 SYDVKM. The CDR3 reads CASATSSGNTIYF. CDR3 sequence (DNA): TGTGCCAGCGCAACGAGCTCTGGAAACACCATATATTTT.